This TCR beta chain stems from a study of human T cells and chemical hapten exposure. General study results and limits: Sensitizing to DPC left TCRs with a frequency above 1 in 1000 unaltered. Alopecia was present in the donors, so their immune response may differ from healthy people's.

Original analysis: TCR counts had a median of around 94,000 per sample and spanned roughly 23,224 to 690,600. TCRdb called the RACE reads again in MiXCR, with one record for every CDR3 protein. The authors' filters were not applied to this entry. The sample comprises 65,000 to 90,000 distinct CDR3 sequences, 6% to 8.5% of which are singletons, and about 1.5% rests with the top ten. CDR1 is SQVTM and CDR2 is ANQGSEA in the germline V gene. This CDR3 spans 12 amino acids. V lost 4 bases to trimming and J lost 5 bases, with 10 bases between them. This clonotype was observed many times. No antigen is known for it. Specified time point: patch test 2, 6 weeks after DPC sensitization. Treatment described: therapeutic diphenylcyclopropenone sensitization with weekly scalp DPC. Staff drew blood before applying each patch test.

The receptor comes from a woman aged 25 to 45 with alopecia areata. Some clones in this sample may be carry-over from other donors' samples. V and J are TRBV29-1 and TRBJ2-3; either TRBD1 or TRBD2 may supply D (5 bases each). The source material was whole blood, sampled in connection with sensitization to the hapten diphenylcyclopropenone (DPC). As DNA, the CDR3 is TGCAGCGTTGCCGGGACCGGAGATACGCAGTATTTT. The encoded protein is CSVAGTGDTQYF.